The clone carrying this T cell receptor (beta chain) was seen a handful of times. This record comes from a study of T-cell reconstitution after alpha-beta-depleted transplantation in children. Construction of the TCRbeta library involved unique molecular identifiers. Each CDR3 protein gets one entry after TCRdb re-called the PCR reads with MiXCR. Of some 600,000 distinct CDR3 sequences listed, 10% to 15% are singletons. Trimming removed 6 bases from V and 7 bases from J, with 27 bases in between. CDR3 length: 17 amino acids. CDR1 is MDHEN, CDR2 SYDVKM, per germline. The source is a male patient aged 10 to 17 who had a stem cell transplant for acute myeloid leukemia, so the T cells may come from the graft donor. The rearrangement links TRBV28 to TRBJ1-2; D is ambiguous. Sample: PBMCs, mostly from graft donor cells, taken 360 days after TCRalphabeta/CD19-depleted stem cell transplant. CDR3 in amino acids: CASRPPREGLMSGGYTF. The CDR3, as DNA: TGTGCCAGCAGACCACCCCGGGAGGGCCTCATGTCGGGTGGCTACACCTTC.